This T cell receptor beta chain is from a study of T cells in Graves' hyperthyroidism and ophthalmopathy. This clonotype has a count of ten or more. Graves' hyperthyroidism without ophthalmopathy progression within 18 months was termed stable. PBMCs were obtained from about 9.9 ml fresh peripheral blood. Researchers took RNA transcripts and amplified the TCR beta CDR3 regions from them. Carried out on the TCR CDR3, a first-round RT-PCR used the HTBI primer set. From the multiplex PCR reads, TCRdb called clonotypes with MiXCR, one entry per CDR3 protein. The sample has about 300,000 distinct CDR3 sequences, approximately 17% seen once. The receptor comes from a man aged 30-40 years with Graves' hyperthyroidism. The sample comprised blood.

The CDR3 reads CASSKIRTGLEQYF. The CDR3 region has the DNA TGTGCCAGCAGTAAGATCCGGACAGGGCTCGAGCAGTACTTC. The rearrangement joins TRBV6-1 to TRBJ2-7; 8 nucleotides match TRBD1. V lost 5 bases and J lost 6; bases outside the gene matches: 9. Per germline, CDR1 MNHNS and CDR2 SASEGT. This CDR3 has 14 amino acids.